This T cell receptor (beta chain) was captured by sequencing in a study of T-cell memory formation after mild COVID-19. As for the study in general: TCR clusters were mostly confined to one donor each. Study results and limitations: Clones shrinking between day 15 and 85 showed a balanced CD4/CD8 split, and those that grew later tilted toward CD4+. Pre-infection memory already had some responding clones, implying cross-reactive memory joined.

Trimming removed 0 bases from V and 7 bases from J, with 15 bases in between. Germline V lookup: CDR1 MNHEY, CDR2 SVGAGI. This CDR3 is 15 amino acids long. Employing constant-segment primers, 5'RACE generated TCR alpha and TCR beta cDNA libraries bearing sample barcodes and UMIs. TCRdb reprocessed the 5' RACE reads with MiXCR, giving one entry per CDR3 protein. Of some 330,000 distinct CDR3 sequences in the sample, 21% were seen once. This clonotype occurred a few times. The antigen is not known. The chain joins TRBV6-5 to TRBJ2-5; a possible D gene is TRBD2 (5 bases). This sequence originates from an adult woman who had mild COVID-19 (a few samples of this study predate the infection). Cell type and time point are not known. The sample consisted of PBMCs or a T cell subset sorted from them (not recorded which). CDR3 bases: TGTGCCAGCAGTTACTCGGCTCGGGGAGAAGGGACCCAGTACTTC. It specifies CASSYSARGEGTQYF.